Below are 14 T cell receptor beta chains sequenced from a single sample in a study of long-term antiretroviral therapy in people with HIV. This was the immunoSEQ v3.0 assay at survey level. Repertoires were generated with immunoSEQ multiplex PCR, while TCRdb's copy carries only in-frame clones and drops some. The sample consists of approximately 30,000 clones, about four fifths of them appearing once. Source: unsorted PBMCs, taken 1.9 years after starting antiretroviral therapy. Receptors were obtained from a young man with HIV.

V usage is TRBV6-5 and J usage is TRBJ1-5, with D maybe TRBD1 (5 bases). The CDR3 length is 14 residues. Trimming pared 0 bases from V and 4 bases from J, leaving 7 bases between. The germline V gene has CDR1 MNHEY and CDR2 SVGAGI. As DNA, the CDR3 is TGTGCCAGCAGTTACTCGGGGGTAAATCAGCCCCAGCATTTT. It specifies CASSYSGVNQPQHF.

The rearrangement links TRBV5-6 to TRBJ1-2; 8 positions agree with TRBD1. In germline, CDR1 is SGHDT, CDR2 YYEEEE. V gave up 5 bases and J gave up 8 bases; unmatched junction bases: 23. This CDR3 comprises 18 residues. The CDR3 loop is CASSRGRQGAPGWSGYTF. CDR3 nucleotides: TGTGCCAGCAGTCGTGGACGGCAGGGGGCGCCGGGTTGGAGCGGCTACACCTTC.

The rearrangement joins TRBV19 to TRBJ2-5; D is uncertain. The CDR3 has 13 residues. Germline loops: CDR1 LNHDA, CDR2 SQIVND (reference sequence). V lost 3 bases and J lost 5, with 10 bases in between. CDR3 sequence (DNA): TGTGCCAGTAGTATGCCCTTAGGGGAGACCCAGTACTTC. Encoded protein: CASSMPLGETQYF.

This chain links TRBV7-8 with TRBJ2-5; 10 positions match TRBD2. The length of the CDR3 is 17 residues. Germline loops: CDR1 SGHVS, CDR2 FQNEAQ. The V segment lost 1 base and the J segment 6 bases; nucleotides outside the gene matches: 11. DNA of the CDR3: TGTGCCAGCAGCTTAGTGGGAGCGGGGGGGCTGAGTCAGACCCAGTACTTC. Residues: CASSLVGAGGLSQTQYF.

The chain combines TRBV2 with TRBJ2-5; D might be TRBD2 (7 bases). V lost 7 bases, J lost 5 bases, and 17 bases lay in between. Per germline, CDR1 SNHLY and CDR2 FYNNEI. The CDR3 covers 14 residues. CDR3 nucleotides: TGTGCCAGCACCCAAAGGGGGGGCCGGGAGACCCAGTACTTC. Translated: CASTQRGGRETQYF.

The V and J genes are TRBV6-5 and TRBJ1-2, with 9 nucleotides matching TRBD1. The CDR3 has 14 residues. Germline assignment: CDR1 MNHEY and CDR2 SVGAGI. V was clipped by 2 bases and J by 2 bases; unmatched bases: 0. Here the CDR3 reads CASSYDRGNYGYTF. The CDR3 DNA reads TGTGCCAGCAGTTACGACAGGGGGAACTATGGCTACACCTTC.

CDR3 nucleotide sequence: TGTGCCAGCTCACTCAACGGGGACAATAATGAAAAACTGTTTTTT. Protein sequence: CASSLNGDNNEKLFF. The rearrangement joins TRBV18 to TRBJ1-4, with D possibly matching TRBD1 (6 bases). CDR1 KGHSH and CDR2 LQKENI come from the germline V gene. Trimming took 4 bases from V and 4 from J, leaving 13 bases between them. This CDR3 spans 15 amino acids.

The rearrangement uses TRBV2 and TRBJ2-2, with 13 bases matching TRBD2. This CDR3 contains 14 residues. Germline CDR1 and CDR2: SNHLY and FYNNEI. Trimming took 6 bases from V and 10 from J; bases not matched to a gene: 5. This CDR3 is CASRATSGGQELFF. The CDR3 nucleotides are TGTGCCAGCAGGGCGACTAGCGGGGGGCAGGAGCTGTTTTTT.

V gene TRBV28 combines with J gene TRBJ2-2, with TRBD1 identical over 9 bases. Germline V CDR1 and CDR2: MDHEN, SYDVKM. V dropped 1 base and J dropped 4; count of bases not matched to a gene: 7. The CDR3 runs to 17 residues. CDR3 DNA: TGTGCCAGCAGTTTATCGGGACAGGGTGAGGGCACCGGGGAGCTGTTTTTT. Translated, it gives CASSLSGQGEGTGELFF.

The genes are TRBV5-1 and TRBJ2-3; unclear D gene. The CDR3 length is 15 residues. From germline, CDR1 is SGHRS and CDR2 YFSETQ. V lost 4 bases and J lost 1, with 13 bases in between. This chain's CDR3 is CASSLRTSGTDTQYF. The CDR3 DNA follows: TGCGCCAGCAGCCTAAGGACGTCTGGCACAGATACGCAGTATTTT.

The rearrangement joins TRBV27 to TRBJ2-5, with 9 bases lining up with TRBD1. The V gene end was trimmed by 5 bases and the J gene end by 4 bases; junction bases not matched to a gene: 8. From germline, CDR1 is MNHEY and CDR2 SMNVEV (reference sequence). The length of the CDR3 is 15 residues. CDR3 bases: TGTGCCAGCAGTCTCTGGACAGGGGTTGGAGAGACCCAGTACTTC. The encoded protein is CASSLWTGVGETQYF.

This clone was recorded a few times. The V and J genes are TRBV19 and TRBJ1-6, with D hard to call. Trimming removed 7 bases at V and 8 bases at J, with 12 bases between. In germline, CDR1 is LNHDA, CDR2 SQIVND (reference sequence). The CDR3 totals 13 residues. The CDR3 is CASKAREDSPLHF. CDR3 sequence (DNA): TGTGCCAGTAAGGCCCGGGAAGATTCACCCCTCCACTTT.

The chain couples TRBV29-1 to TRBJ1-2, with a tentative D call TRBD1 (5 bases). Trimming shortened V by 1 base and J by 6 bases, and 15 bases separated the two germline ends. CDR1 is SQVTM and CDR2 is ANQGSEA in the germline V gene. The CDR3 is made up of 14 amino acids. Here the CDR3 reads CSVEGPSAGDGYTF. The CDR3 DNA sequence: TGCAGCGTTGAAGGACCGAGTGCGGGGGATGGCTACACCTTC.

The rearrangement joins TRBV7-9 to TRBJ2-1; 7 nucleotides align to TRBD1. CDR1 SEHNR and CDR2 FQNEAQ come from the germline V gene (reference sequence). Trimming took 5 bases from V and 7 from J; bases not matched to a gene: 5. The CDR3 has 13 residues. The CDR3 coding sequence is TGTGCCAGCAGCCAATCAGGGGGAAATGAGCAGTTCTTC. It yields the protein CASSQSGGNEQFF.